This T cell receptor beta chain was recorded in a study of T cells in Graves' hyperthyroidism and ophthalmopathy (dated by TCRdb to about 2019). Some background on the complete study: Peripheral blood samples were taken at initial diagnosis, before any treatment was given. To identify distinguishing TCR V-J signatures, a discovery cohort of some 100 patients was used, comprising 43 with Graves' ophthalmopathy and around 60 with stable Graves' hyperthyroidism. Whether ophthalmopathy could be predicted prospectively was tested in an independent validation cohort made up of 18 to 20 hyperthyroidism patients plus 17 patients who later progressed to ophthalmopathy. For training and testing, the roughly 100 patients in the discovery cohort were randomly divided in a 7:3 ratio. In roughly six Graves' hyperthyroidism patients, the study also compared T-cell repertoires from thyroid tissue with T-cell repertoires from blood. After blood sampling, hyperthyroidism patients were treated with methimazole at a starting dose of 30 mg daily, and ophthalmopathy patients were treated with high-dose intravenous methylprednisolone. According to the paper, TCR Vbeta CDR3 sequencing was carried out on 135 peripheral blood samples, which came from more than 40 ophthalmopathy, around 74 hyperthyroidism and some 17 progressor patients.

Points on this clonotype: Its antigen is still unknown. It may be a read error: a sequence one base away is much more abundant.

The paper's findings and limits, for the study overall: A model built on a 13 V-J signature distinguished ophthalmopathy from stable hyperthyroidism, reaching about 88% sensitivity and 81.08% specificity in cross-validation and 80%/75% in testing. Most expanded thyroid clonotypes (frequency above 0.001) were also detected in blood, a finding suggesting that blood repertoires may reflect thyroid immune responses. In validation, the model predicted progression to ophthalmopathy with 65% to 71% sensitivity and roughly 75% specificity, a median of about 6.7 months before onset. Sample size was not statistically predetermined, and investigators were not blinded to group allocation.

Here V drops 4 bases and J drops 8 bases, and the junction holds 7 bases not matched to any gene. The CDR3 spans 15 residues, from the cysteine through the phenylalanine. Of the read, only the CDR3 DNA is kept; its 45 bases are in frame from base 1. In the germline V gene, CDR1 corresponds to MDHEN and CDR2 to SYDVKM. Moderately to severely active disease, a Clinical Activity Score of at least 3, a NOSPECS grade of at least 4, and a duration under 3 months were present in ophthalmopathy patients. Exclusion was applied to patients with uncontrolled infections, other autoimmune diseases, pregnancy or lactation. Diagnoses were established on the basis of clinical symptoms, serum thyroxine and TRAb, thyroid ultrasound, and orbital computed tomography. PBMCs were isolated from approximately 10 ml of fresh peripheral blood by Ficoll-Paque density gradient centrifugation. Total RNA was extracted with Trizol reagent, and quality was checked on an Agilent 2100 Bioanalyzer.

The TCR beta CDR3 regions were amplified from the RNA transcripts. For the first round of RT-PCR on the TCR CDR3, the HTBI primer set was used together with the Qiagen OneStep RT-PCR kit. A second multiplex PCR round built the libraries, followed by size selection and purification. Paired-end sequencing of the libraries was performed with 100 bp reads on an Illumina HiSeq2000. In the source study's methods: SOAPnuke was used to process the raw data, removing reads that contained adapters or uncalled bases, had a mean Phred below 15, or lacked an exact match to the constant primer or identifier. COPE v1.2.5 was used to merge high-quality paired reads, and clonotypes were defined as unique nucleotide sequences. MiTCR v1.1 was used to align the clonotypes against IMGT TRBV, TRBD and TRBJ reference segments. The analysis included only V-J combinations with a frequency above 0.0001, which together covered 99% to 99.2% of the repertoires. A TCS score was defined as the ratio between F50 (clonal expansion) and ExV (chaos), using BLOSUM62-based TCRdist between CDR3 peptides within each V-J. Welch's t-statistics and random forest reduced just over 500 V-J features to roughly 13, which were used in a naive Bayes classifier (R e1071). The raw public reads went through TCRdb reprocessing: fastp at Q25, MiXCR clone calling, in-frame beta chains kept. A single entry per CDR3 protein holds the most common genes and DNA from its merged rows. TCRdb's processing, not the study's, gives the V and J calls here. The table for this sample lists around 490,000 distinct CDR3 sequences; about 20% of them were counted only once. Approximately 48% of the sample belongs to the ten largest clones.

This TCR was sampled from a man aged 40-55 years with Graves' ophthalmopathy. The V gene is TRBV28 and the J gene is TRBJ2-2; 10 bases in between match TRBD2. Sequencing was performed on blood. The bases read TGTGCCAGCAGTTCGGCTAGCGGGAGAGCTGGGGAGCTGTTTTTT. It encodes CASSSASGRAGELFF. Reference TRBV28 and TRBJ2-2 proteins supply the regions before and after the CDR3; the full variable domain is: DVKVTQSSRYLVKRTGEKVFLECVQDMDHENMFWYRQDPGLGLRLIYFSYDVKMKEKGDIPEGYSVSREKKERFSLILESASTNQTSMYLCASSSASGRAGELFFGEGSRLTVL.